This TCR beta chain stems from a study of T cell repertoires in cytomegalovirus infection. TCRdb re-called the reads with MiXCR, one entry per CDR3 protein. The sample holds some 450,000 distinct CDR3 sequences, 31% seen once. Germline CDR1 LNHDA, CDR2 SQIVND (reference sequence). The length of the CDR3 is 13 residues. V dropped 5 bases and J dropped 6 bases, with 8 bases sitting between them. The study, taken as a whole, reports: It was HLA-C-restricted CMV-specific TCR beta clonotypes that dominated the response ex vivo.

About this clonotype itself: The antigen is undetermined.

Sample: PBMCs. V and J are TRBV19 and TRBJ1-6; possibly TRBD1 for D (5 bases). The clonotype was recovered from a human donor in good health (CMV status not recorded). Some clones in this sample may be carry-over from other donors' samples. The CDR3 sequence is CASSPQGNSPLHF. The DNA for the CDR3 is TGTGCCAGTAGTCCCCAGGGTAATTCACCCCTCCACTTT. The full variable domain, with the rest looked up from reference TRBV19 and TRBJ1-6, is DGGITQSPKYLFRKEGQNVTLSCEQNLNHDAMYWYRQDPGQGLRLIYYSQIVNDFQKGDIAEGYSVSREKKESFPLTVTSAQKNPTAFYLCASSPQGNSPLHFGNGTRLTVT.